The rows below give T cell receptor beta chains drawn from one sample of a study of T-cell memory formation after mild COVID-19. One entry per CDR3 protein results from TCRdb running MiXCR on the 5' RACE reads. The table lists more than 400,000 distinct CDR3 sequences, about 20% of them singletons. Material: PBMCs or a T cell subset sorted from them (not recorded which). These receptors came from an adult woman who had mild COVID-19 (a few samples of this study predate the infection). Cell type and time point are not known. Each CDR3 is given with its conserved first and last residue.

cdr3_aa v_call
CASSLDSSYNEQFF TRBV5-1
CASSQDVLAGNYGYTF TRBV14
CASSFTGDSYEQYF TRBV6-1
CASSSPGTGAEQYF TRBV7-9
CSARSTSLFWGSTDTQYF TRBV20-1
CSAPQGDGSYEQYF TRBV20-1
CASSKTQGIRDYGYTF TRBV7-2
CASSYSPPSTYEQYF TRBV6-5
CSAKLDNYYNEQFF TRBV20-1
CASIRTGLYGYTF TRBV6-1
CASSSIWTNSYEQYF TRBV7-9
CASSQPGTSGPTDTQYF TRBV5-1
CASSYRQETNEKLFF TRBV5-1
CASSPGGSYGYTF TRBV4-2
CASSARTAQETQYF TRBV7-8
CASNLAGVYEQYF TRBV3-1
CASSQDRPGQPNYGYTF TRBV3-1
CASSQEDGEQFF TRBV3-1
CAWKNSGVNEQFF TRBV30
CASSQELRQGTLPLHF TRBV4-1
CASRKDRVNSPLHF TRBV6-1
CSVEKEAGEQFF TRBV29-1
CASSLDPVGGGYTF TRBV4-1
CASSESGPGGEKLFF TRBV7-2
CSVTGQPTYEQYF TRBV29-1
CASSAGWDGSTDTQYF TRBV9
CASSLAGGTNEQFF TRBV12-3/TRBV12-4
CSASLPTRVKGNTEAFF TRBV20-1
CASSQPPRGNRDEQFF TRBV6-2/TRBV6-3
CSAEGTVNTEAFF TRBV20-1
CASSKGVQGGLFF TRBV6-5
CASLQDRGKGYGYTF TRBV7-9
CASRRSGSMNTGELFF TRBV7-2
CASSDGTGGFGYTF TRBV2
CASAQGQSPYNEQFF TRBV5-1
CSASMAETYEQYF TRBV20-1
CASSQERKTQYF TRBV3-1
CASIHWPAEPNTEAFF TRBV14
CASSLNAGNTGELFF TRBV7-3
CASSQEGYRGDEQFF TRBV14
CASSSSGAHNEQFF TRBV12-3/TRBV12-4
CAWNRLAGGTDTQYF TRBV30
CASSLTQGTNEKLFF TRBV12-3/TRBV12-4
CASAVQGQNTGELFF TRBV27
CATSGYRGSTGVDEDTQYF TRBV24-1
CASSQEEGSEVTDTQYF TRBV14
CAIRTGTGGYNEQFF TRBV10-3
CSVSLWNTGELFF TRBV29-1